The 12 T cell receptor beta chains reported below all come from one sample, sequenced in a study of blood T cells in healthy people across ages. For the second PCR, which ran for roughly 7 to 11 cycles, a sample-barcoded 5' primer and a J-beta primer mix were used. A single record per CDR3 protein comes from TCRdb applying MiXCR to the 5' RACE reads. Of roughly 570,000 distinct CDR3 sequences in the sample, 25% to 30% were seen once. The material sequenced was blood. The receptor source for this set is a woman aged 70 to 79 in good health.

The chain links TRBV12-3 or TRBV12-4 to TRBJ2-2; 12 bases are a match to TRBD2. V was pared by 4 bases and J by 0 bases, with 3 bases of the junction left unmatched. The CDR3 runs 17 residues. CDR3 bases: TGTGCCAGCAGTTGGGGACTAGCGGGTGCGAACACCGGGGAGCTGTTTTTT. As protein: CASSWGLAGANTGELFF.

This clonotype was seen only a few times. Here the CDR3 reads CASSQDDEELFF. CDR3 coding DNA: TGTGCCAGCAGCCAAGATGACGAAGAACTGTTTTTT. V usage is TRBV14 and J usage is TRBJ1-4; D gene unclear. Germline CDR1 SGHDN, CDR2 FVKESK. The CDR3 extends over 12 amino acids. The V end lost 0 bases, the J end lost 12 bases, and 8 bases lay between the germline ends.

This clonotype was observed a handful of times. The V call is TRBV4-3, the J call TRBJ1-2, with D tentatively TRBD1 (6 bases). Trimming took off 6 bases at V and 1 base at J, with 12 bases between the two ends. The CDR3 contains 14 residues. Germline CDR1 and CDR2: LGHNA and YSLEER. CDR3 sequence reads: CASRGGQLNYGYTF. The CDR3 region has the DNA TGCGCCAGCAGGGGCGGACAGCTTAACTATGGCTACACCTTC.

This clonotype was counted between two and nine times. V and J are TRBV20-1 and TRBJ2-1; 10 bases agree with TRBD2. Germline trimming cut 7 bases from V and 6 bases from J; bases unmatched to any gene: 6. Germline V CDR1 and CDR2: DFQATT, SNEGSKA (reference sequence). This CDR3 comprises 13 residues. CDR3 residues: CSESGGARNEQFF. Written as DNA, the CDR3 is TGCAGTGAGAGCGGGGGGGCGCGCAATGAGCAGTTCTTC.

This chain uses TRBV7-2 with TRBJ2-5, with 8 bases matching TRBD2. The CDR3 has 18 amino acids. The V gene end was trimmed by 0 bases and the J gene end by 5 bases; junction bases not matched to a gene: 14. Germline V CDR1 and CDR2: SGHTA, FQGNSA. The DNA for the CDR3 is TGTGCCAGCAGCTTAGCCCTAGGGTCGGGAGGGCCTGGTGAGACCCAGTACTTC. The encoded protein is CASSLALGSGGPGETQYF. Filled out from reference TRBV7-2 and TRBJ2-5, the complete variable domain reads GAGVSQSPSNKVTEKGKDVELRCDPISGHTALYWYRQSLGQGLEFLIYFQGNSAPDKSGLPSDRFSAERTGGSVSTLTIQRTQQEDSAVYLCASSLALGSGGPGETQYFGPGTRLLVL.

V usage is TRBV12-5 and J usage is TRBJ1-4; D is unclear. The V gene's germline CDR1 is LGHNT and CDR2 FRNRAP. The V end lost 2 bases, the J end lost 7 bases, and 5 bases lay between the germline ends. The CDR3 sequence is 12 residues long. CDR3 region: CASGLIGEKLFF. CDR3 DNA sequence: TGTGCTAGTGGTTTGATTGGTGAAAAACTGTTTTTT.

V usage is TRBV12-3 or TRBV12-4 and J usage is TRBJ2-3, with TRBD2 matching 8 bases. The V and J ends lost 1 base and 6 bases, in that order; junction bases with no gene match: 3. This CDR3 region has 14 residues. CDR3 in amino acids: CASSLGASGDTQYF. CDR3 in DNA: TGTGCCAGCAGTTTAGGTGCTAGCGGGGATACGCAGTATTTT.

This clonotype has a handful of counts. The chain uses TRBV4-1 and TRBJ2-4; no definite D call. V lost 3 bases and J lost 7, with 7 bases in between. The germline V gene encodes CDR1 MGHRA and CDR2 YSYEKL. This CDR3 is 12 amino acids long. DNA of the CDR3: TGCGCCAGCAGCCAGAATGGGAACATTCAGTACTTC. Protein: CASSQNGNIQYF.

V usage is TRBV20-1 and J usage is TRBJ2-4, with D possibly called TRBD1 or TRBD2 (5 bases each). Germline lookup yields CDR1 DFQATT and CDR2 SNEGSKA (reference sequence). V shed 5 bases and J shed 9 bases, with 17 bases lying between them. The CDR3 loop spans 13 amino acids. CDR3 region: CSARGGSWGIQYF. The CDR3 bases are TGCAGTGCTCGTGGGGGTAGCTGGGGCATTCAGTACTTC.

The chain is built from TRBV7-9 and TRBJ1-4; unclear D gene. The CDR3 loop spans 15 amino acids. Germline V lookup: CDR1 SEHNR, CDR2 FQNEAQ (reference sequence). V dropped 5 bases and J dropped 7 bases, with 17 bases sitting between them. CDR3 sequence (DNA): TGTGCCAGCAGCCCTCTCTCAATTGCTGGTGAAAAACTGTTTTTT. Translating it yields CASSPLSIAGEKLFF. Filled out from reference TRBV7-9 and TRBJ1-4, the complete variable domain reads DTGVSQNPRHKITKRGQNVTFRCDPISEHNRLYWYRQTLGQGPEFLTYFQNEAQLEKSRLLSDRFSAERPKGSFSTLEIQRTEQGDSAMYLCASSPLSIAGEKLFFGSGTQLSVL.

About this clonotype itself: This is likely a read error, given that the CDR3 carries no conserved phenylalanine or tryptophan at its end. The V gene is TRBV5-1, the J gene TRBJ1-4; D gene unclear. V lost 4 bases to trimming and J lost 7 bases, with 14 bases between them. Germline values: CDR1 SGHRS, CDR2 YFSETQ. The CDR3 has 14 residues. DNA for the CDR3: TGCGCCAGCAGCCGGGATATTGGAGGTGAAAAACTGTTTCTT. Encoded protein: CASSRDIGGEKLFL.

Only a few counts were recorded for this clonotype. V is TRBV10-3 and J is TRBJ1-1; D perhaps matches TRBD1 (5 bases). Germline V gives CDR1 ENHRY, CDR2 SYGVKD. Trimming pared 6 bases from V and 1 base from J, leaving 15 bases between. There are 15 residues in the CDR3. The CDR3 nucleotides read TGTGCCATCAGCCCCTCTCGAGGGGAGAACACTGAAGCTTTCTTT. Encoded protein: CAISPSRGENTEAFF.